These 10 T cell receptor beta chains came from one sample sequenced in a study of CD8+CD57+ T cells in acquired aplastic anemia (dated by TCRdb to between 2017 and 2018). Flow cytometry had shown CD8+CD57+ cell expansion in the patients selected for sequencing. The run used an Illumina HiSeq 2000. TCR beta VDJ combination and CDR3 sequence profiling used genomic DNA as the template. Clones were called with MiXCR by TCRdb after fastp trimmed the public reads at Q25, and only in-frame beta chains were retained. Rows are combined by CDR3 protein, so each entry shows the most common genes and DNA. For this sample the table gives 95,000 to 150,000 distinct CDR3 sequences, of which 45% to 60% were detected only once. The ten biggest clones cover approximately 28% of the sample. Sequences were obtained from sorted CD4+, CD8+, or CD8+CD57+ T cells (not recorded which) from PBMCs. Receptors were obtained from a human donor with aplastic anemia.

The chain employs TRBV10-3 and TRBJ2-3, with 7 bases matching TRBD2. Germline V gene lookup returns CDR1 ENHRY and CDR2 SYGVKD. J gave up 5 bases and V 2 bases, and 7 bases lay outside the gene matches. This CDR3 has 15 residues. The DNA of the CDR3 is TGTGCCATCAGTGAGACCTCATCTAGCGGAGATACGCAGTATTTT. Translated, it gives CAISETSSSGDTQYF.

V and J are TRBV15 and TRBJ2-5, with 10 bases matching TRBD1. The ends lost 3 bases at V and 3 bases at J; junction bases unmatched: 1. Germline V gene lookup returns CDR1 LNHNV and CDR2 YYDKDF (reference sequence). The CDR3 runs 14 residues. This CDR3 is CATSRDRGEETQYF. CDR3 nucleotides: TGTGCCACCAGCAGGGACAGGGGGGAAGAGACCCAGTACTTC.

This chain uses TRBV5-1 with TRBJ1-1; D possibly corresponds to TRBD1 (5 bases). Between the trimmed V and J ends, which lost 0 bases and 5 bases, there was a span of 11 bases. Germline CDR1 reads SGHRS; CDR2 reads YFSETQ. The CDR3 length is 14 residues. CDR3 coding DNA: TGCGCCAGCAGCTTGGGAAGGGGTGGGACTGAAGCTTTCTTT. This gives the protein CASSLGRGGTEAFF.

Details on this clonotype: A read error may produce the germline difference seen at one junction end. The J gene is TRBJ2-7, the V gene TRBV19; TRBD1 aligns across 7 bases. Germline assignment: CDR1 LNHDA and CDR2 SQIVND (reference sequence). CDR3 size: 13 residues. The CDR3 here is CASSPAGTANPHF. CDR3 in DNA: TGTGCCAGTAGCCCAGCAGGGACAGCCAATCCCCACTTC.

The sample holds a few counts of this clonotype. The chain uses TRBV19 and TRBJ1-5, with D hard to call. V was trimmed by 9 bases and J by 5 bases, leaving 14 bases between them. Looked up from germline, CDR1 is LNHDA and CDR2 is SQIVND (reference sequence). The CDR3 contains 13 residues. The CDR3: CASQLGSYQPQHF. The CDR3 bases are TGTGCCAGCCAATTGGGGTCTTATCAGCCCCAGCATTTT.

In its sample, this clonotype was seen a few times. A much larger clone lies one base from this, so it may be a read error. V and J are TRBV20-1 and TRBJ1-5; D perhaps matches TRBD1 (6 bases). Germline CDR1 reads DFQATT; CDR2 reads SNEGSKA (reference sequence). The CDR3 is 17 amino acids. The CDR3 loop is CSARESRGDVSNQPQRF. DNA for the CDR3: TGCAGTGCTAGAGAGTCCAGGGGAGATGTAAGCAATCAGCCCCAGCGTTTT.

This clonotype was detected ten times or more. The V and J genes are TRBV9 and TRBJ2-7; no firm D call. From germline, CDR1 is SGDLS and CDR2 YYNGEE. The CDR3 runs 14 residues. Trimming removed 2 bases from V and 0 bases from J, with 9 bases in between. The CDR3 here is CASSVDLSSYEQYF. The CDR3 coding sequence is TGTGCCAGCAGCGTGGATTTGAGCTCCTACGAGCAGTACTTC.

V is TRBV24-1 and J is TRBJ1-5, with TRBD1 matching over 7 bases. Per germline, CDR1 KGHDR and CDR2 SFDVKD. CDR3 length equals 14 residues. V lost 3 bases to trimming and J lost 5 bases; unmatched junction nucleotides: 3. CDR3 residues: CATSDRQGHQPQHF. DNA of the CDR3: TGTGCCACCAGTGATCGACAGGGACATCAGCCCCAGCATTTT.

At least ten counts were recorded for this clonotype. The CDR3 sequence is CASKGTGDYTF. DNA of the CDR3: TGTGCCAGCAAAGGGACAGGGGACTACACCTTC. The chain is built from TRBV2 and TRBJ1-2, with 10 bases fitting TRBD1. The germline CDR1 and CDR2 sequences are SNHLY and FYNNEI. J lost 10 bases, V lost 7 bases, and 3 bases had no gene match. CDR3 length equals 11 residues.

The CDR3 sequence is CASSLRPGGLSSYNEQFF. In DNA, the CDR3 is TGTGCCAGCAGCTTAAGGCCGGGGGGATTGAGCTCCTACAATGAGCAGTTCTTC. V is TRBV7-3 and J is TRBJ2-1, with 7 bases identical to TRBD2. Germline V gene lookup returns CDR1 SGHTA and CDR2 FQGTGA. Trimming removed 1 base from V and 0 bases from J; junction bases left unmatched: 9. This CDR3 is 18 amino acids long.